This TCR beta chain derives from a study of lymphopenia after photon versus proton radiotherapy. Study-wide findings and caveats: After lymphocyte nadir, photon-treated repertoires showed oligoclonal expansion, especially CD8+ Temra. A bigger post-nadir fall in TCR diversity correlated inversely with survival time in deceased patients. Survival link was tested only in deceased patients; proton benefit remains a possibility. Proton therapy kept repertoires fairly stable, unlike photons, which gained effector/memory cells.

The method was immunoSEQ multiplex PCR; TCRdb's version includes in-frame clones alone and lacks a portion of them. The table lists 45,000 to 65,000 clones, around 90% of them singletons. With regard to this clone: Its antigen remains unknown.

Between the trimmed V and J ends, which lost 0 bases and 0 bases, there was a span of 11 bases. Looked up from germline, CDR1 is SGHAT and CDR2 is FQNNGV. The CDR3 covers 17 residues. The receptor comes from a woman aged 40 to 50 with cholangiocarcinoma. The source material was peripheral blood, sampled from a patient treated with photon-based radiotherapy. The V call is TRBV11-2, the J call TRBJ1-4; a possible D gene is TRBD1 (6 bases). The CDR3: CASSLEGGSATNEKLFF. The DNA for the CDR3 is TGTGCCAGCAGCTTAGAAGGGGGAAGTGCAACTAATGAAAAACTGTTTTTT.